The sequence of this TCR beta chain was determined in a study of shared clonotypes between healthy human individuals. Points from the study as a whole: The study found approximately 5% of naive CD4 clonotypes shared across four donors.

Selected positively for CCR7 and CD45RO-negative, naive CD8 cells excluded terminally differentiated effector memory CD45RA+ cells. The donors, all of them Caucasian adults, lived in Nashville, Tennessee. Looked up from germline, CDR1 is LNHDA and CDR2 is SQIVND (reference sequence). The V and J ends lost 0 bases and 7 bases respectively, with 13 bases between them. The CDR3 consists of 15 residues. Deep level was the assay's run setting. Produced via immunoSEQ multiplex PCR; TCRdb's table is partial and in-frame only. The table has hundreds of thousands of clones, approximately 95% seen once; the top ten hold about 0.11%. About this clone itself: Its target is unknown.

The material sequenced was naive CD8+ T cells sorted from blood. The chain is built from TRBV19 and TRBJ1-5, with a tentative D call TRBD1 (5 bases). This receptor was identified in a woman aged 25 to 39 in good health. In DNA form, the CDR3 reads TGTGCCAGTAGTATAGACAGGGAAGGGGAACAGCCCCAGCATTTT. Translating gives CASSIDREGEQPQHF. Full variable domain (outside the CDR3, taken from reference TRBV19 and TRBJ1-5): DGGITQSPKYLFRKEGQNVTLSCEQNLNHDAMYWYRQDPGQGLRLIYYSQIVNDFQKGDIAEGYSVSREKKESFPLTVTSAQKNPTAFYLCASSIDREGEQPQHFGDGTRLSIL.